Given below is one T cell receptor beta chain in context. The antigen it binds to is not known. No base-level quality is on record; no much larger clone is a single base apart. In total, just over 650 healthy bone marrow donors made up the cohort. All cohort members were sampled while nominally healthy, although unrecorded immune exposures were likely present. The donor was CMV seropositive and was included in the group of 270 or so seropositive cohort members. Every donor gave a peripheral blood sample, and the peripheral blood mononuclear cells from that sample were used for TCR beta sequencing. The Qiagen DNeasy Blood Extraction Kit was used to extract genomic DNA from the blood cell samples. The data belong to a study of cytomegalovirus exposure and HLA in healthy donors listed by TCRdb under 2017. With respect to the entire study: An earlier analysis of 587 of the donors reported about 300 Gb of sequence data and around 100 million unique TCR beta sequences obtained from around 190 million T cells. Approximately 300 gigabases of sequencing data and 91 million or so unique TCR sequences made up an early release that covered under 750 HLA-typed donors. The genetic ancestry cluster associated with self-reported Caucasian donors included about 81% of the roughly 360 genotyped donors. The study aimed to test whether signatures of past pathogen exposure could be identified by cataloging public T cell receptors. The study profiled the T cell repertoires of some 610 subjects by immunosequencing and related them to cytomegalovirus serostatus. In addition to the first cohort of 666 subjects, a separate validation cohort of around 110 different subjects was used. High-throughput TCR immunosequencing, statistical association of individual TCRs with disease status, and machine learning were combined to predict cytomegalovirus infection status. To study patterns of TCR occurrence, a later analysis re-analyzed previously published TCR beta repertoires from around 660 donors and added high-resolution HLA genotyping. The later analysis used no new phenotypic data to find candidate immune exposures, relying instead on TCR beta sequences and their occurrence across donors. An earlier analysis of 587 of the donors used high-throughput TCR beta sequencing to judge whether each TCR beta V gene segment behaved as functional or pseudogenic. Alongside the repertoire data, information on donor age, sex, ethnicity and CMV serostatus was compiled. A later genetic analysis used genome-wide SNP genotypes for about three fifths of the 666 donors, treating that subset as a discovery cohort. All discovery cohort repertoires had been generated using a single sequencing platform. HLA typing covered class I and class II loci at four-digit resolution. The number of typed donors differed by locus: about 620-630 for A, B, C, DRB1 and DQB1; 500 to 550 for DQA1; 606 for DPA1; and 400 to 480 for DPB1. Because of strong linkage in the cohort, roughly five DR-DQ haplotypes were treated as single units for association and clustering. Among approximately 370 genotyped donors of the cohort, an average of about 220,000 unique TCR beta nucleotide sequences was sequenced per donor, of which approximately 19% were non-productive. What the authors observed across the whole study: In vitro tests confirmed that a few of the cytomegalovirus-associated TCR beta chains recognize cytomegalovirus antigens. Some IMGT-functional V segments, including TRBV6-2 and TRBV6-3, could not be told apart with the 87-base-pair reads, so those segments were excluded. In this cohort, only TCR beta chains were sequenced, and detectable features were limited by the absence of alpha or paired-chain data. The earlier analysis of almost 600 of the donors excluded roughly 17 rarely observed V segments, including chromosome 9 orphons, because counts were too low. A further reported finding was that TCR beta sequences accurately predicted the HLA-A and HLA-B alleles for most subjects in the first cohort. The authors suggested that the approach could potentially be extended to other disease states and immunological phenotypes. Assigning TCR associations to individual alleles was difficult when HLA alleles, especially DR and DQ, strongly co-occurred. A later genetic analysis associated a missense DCLRE1C variant with V-gene and J-gene trimming of TCR beta chains, and an independent cohort replicated the association. In a later analysis, the rate of TCR association differed among HLA loci, with DRB1 alleles having the most associated TCRs and HLA-C alleles having the fewest. Because HLA typing was missing for some donors at each locus, association tests included only the typed subset. Several of the top co-occurrence clusters appeared to be linked to parvovirus B19, influenza, CMV and Epstein-Barr virus, according to a later analysis. Linkage disequilibrium might explain the correlated functional status among segregating V segments, but an unknown experimental factor could not be excluded. In the study, about 150 TCR beta chains were listed as associated with cytomegalovirus. A later analysis found that HLA-associated TCR beta chains were more clonally expanded and had lower generation probabilities than equally common non-associated chains. At a false discovery rate of 0.05, a later analysis linked some 18,000 TCR beta sequences to specific HLA alleles. Presence/absence analyses assumed roughly uniform sequencing depth across donors, an assumption that may not hold. In a later analysis, most CMV-associated TCR beta chains were found to appear HLA-restricted, with HLA associations seemingly driven largely by CMV exposure. The sequencing pipeline was judged likely to have produced a cluster of highly shared sequence variants as a technical artifact. Across donors, most TCR sequences were observed very rarely, whereas some public TCRs were present in many individuals. A later genetic analysis reported fewer N-insertions in productive TCRs among donors in an Asian-associated ancestry cluster than the roughly 670-donor mean. Cytomegalovirus status was reported to be diagnosed by the classifier with high specificity and sensitivity in both the original and validation cohorts. CMV serostatus was the only immune exposure information available for the cohort. An earlier analysis of some 560 of the donors showed that most TCR beta V segments appeared in productive rearrangements either about 87% or about 30% of the time, which broadly matched IMGT annotations.

From a lookup of the germline V gene, CDR1 and CDR2 are LGHNA and YSLEER. From the cysteine through the phenylalanine, the CDR3 covers 19 amino acids. The CDR3 DNA has 57 bases and is translated from base 1. V and J lose 0 bases and 0 bases, and a span of 15 bases separates them. Libraries were made using the immunoSEQ multiplex PCR assay. For the multiplex PCR, a mixture combining 60 forward primers for TCR Vbeta segments and 13 reverse primers for TCR Jbeta segments was used. A multiplex PCR assay on genomic DNA amplified the CDR3 region of rearranged TCR beta genes. The amplified TCR beta libraries were sequenced on the Illumina HiSeq System as 87-base-pair reads. The paper's data handling went like this. A later analysis tallied 75 million to 95 million unique TCR beta chains across the approximately 670 repertoires, and approximately 12 million of those chains were shared by two or more donors. To remove PCR and sequencing errors, raw reads were error-corrected and collapsed into unique sequences using a nearest-neighbor algorithm that merged closely related sequences. CDR3 sequences were aligned to IMGT reference sequences to assign V, D and J gene segments. Each retained sequence needed at least a six-nucleotide match to both a V gene segment and a J gene segment. A rearrangement was called productive if the CDR3 had no stop codons and remained in frame with V and J, and every other rearrangement was called non-productive. Following IMGT convention, CDR3 was defined as the stretch from the second conserved V-encoded cysteine up to the conserved J-encoded phenylalanine. In an earlier analysis of approximately 590 of the donors, sequences lacking an unambiguous match to a single V gene segment were excluded. In an earlier analysis of 587 of the donors, a V segment was called functional when productive rearrangements were above 56.7%, and segregating when the standard deviation between donors exceeded 5%. A statistical classification framework was built to diagnose cytomegalovirus status from the catalog of TCR beta chain sequences. In a later analysis, TCR nucleotide sequences were compared against IMGT/GENE-DB human TR gene sequences so that V and J genes could be assigned. The TCRdist pipeline was used in a later analysis to assign CDR3 sequences and most-parsimonious VDJ recombination scenarios. In a later analysis, every TCR beta chain was defined by the combination of its CDR3 amino acid sequence and its V-gene family, and reads without a unique V-gene family were dropped. To address suspected cross-contamination and a sequencing artifact, a later analysis removed over 500 highly shared, low-generation-probability nucleotide sequences. For each public chain, a later analysis derived a clonal expansion index from normalized ranks of inferred template counts within each repertoire. In a later analysis, generation probabilities were computed with a VDJ recombination model fitted to out-of-frame rearrangements, and the resulting probabilities were checked against IGoR. In a later analysis, hypergeometric tests were used to score TCR-TCR, TCR-HLA and TCR-CMV co-occurrence, with a repertoire-size bias correction applied to TCR pairs. False discovery rates were estimated in a later analysis by permuting HLA or CMV assignments 20 times. In a later analysis, co-occurring TCRs were grouped using DBSCAN, and TCRdist sequence similarity was added for clustering within HLA-allele-positive subsets. Repertoires with fewer than 30,000 or more than 120,000 public chains were left out of co-occurrence clustering, as were a handful of repertoires with anomalous nucleotide sharing. TCRdb holds this immuneACCESS table with in-frame rearrangements only. Some clones are missing; in checked studies, unresolved V genes explain under half, and the rest has no known cause. Clone size and the V and J calls come from that table; the DNA yielded D and trimming. The sample has tens of thousands of clones on record, around three fifths of them singletons. The ten largest clones capture 15% to 20% of the sample.

The sequencing sample was made of PBMCs. This clonotype was obtained from a man in his fifties in good health and CMV-seropositive. This chain is built from TRBV4-3 and TRBJ1-6, with a tentative D gene TRBD1 over 6 matching bases. The nucleotide sequence reads as follows: TGCGCCAGCAGCCAAGAGTTAGTGGGAGGGGGCTCCTATAATTCACCCCTCCACTTT. Its coded protein is CASSQELVGGGSYNSPLHF.